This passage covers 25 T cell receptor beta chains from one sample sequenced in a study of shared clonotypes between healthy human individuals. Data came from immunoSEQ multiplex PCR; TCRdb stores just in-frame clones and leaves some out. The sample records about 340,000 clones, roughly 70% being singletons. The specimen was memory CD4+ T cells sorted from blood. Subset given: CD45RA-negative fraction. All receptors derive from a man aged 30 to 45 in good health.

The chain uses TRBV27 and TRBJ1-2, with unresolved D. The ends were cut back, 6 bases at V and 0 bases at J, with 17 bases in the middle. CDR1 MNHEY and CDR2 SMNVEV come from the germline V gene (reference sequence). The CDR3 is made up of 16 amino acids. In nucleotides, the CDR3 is TGTGCCAGCAGCCATAAGGGTACAGACCCTAACTATGGCTACACCTTC. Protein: CASSHKGTDPNYGYTF.

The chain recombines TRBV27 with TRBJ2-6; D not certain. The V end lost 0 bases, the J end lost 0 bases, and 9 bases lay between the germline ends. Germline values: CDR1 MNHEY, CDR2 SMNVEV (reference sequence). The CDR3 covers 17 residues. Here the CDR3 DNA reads TGTGCCAGCAGTTTATCGGGCAGATTCTCTGGGGCCAACGTCCTGACTTTC. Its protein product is CASSLSGRFSGANVLTF.

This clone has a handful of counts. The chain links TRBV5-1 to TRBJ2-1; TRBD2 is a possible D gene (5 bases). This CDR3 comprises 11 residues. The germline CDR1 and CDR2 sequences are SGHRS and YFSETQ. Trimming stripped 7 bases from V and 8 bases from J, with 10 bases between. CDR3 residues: CASRDFDEQFF. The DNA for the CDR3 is TGCGCCAGCCGGGATTTCGATGAGCAGTTCTTC.

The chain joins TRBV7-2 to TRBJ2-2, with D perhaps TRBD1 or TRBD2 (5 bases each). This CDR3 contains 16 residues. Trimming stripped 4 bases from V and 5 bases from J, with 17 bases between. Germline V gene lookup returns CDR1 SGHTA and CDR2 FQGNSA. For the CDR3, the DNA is TGTGCCAGCAGCTACCTTGGGGGAGCCGTTACCGGGGAGCTGTTTTTT. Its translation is CASSYLGGAVTGELFF. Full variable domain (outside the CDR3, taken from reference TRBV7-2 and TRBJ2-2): GAGVSQSPSNKVTEKGKDVELRCDPISGHTALYWYRQSLGQGLEFLIYFQGNSAPDKSGLPSDRFSAERTGGSVSTLTIQRTQQEDSAVYLCASSYLGGAVTGELFFGEGSRLTVL.

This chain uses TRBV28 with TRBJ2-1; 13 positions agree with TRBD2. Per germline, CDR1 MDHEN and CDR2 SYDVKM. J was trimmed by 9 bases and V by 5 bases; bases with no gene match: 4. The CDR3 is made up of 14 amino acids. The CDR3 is CASSTSGRALEQFF. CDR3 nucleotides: TGTGCCAGCAGTACTAGCGGGAGGGCCCTTGAGCAGTTCTTC.

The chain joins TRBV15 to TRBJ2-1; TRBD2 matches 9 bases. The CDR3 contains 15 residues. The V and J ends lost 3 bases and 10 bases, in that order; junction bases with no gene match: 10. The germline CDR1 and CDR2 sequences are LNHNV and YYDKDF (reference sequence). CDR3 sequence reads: CATSSIAGAQMEQFF. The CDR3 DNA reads TGTGCCACCAGCAGTATAGCGGGAGCGCAGATGGAGCAGTTCTTC.

The CDR3 DNA is TGTGCCAGCAGCCGGGCGCAGGGGATGGGGGACACTGAAGCTTTCTTT. Translated: CASSRAQGMGDTEAFF. The V call is TRBV7-9, the J call TRBJ1-1, with D perhaps TRBD1 (6 bases). V was pared by 5 bases and J by 3 bases, with 19 bases between. The CDR3 is 16 residues long. Looked up from germline, CDR1 is SEHNR and CDR2 is FQNEAQ (reference sequence).

DNA of the CDR3: TGCAGCGTTGAAGGGAGGGGCGGGAGTCTGAACGAGCAGTACTTC. This codes for CSVEGRGGSLNEQYF. The rearrangement links TRBV29-1 to TRBJ2-7; 7 bases are a match to TRBD2. Germline assignment: CDR1 SQVTM and CDR2 ANQGSEA. Trimming took 1 base from V and 5 from J; bases not matched to a gene: 11. CDR3 length: 15 amino acids.

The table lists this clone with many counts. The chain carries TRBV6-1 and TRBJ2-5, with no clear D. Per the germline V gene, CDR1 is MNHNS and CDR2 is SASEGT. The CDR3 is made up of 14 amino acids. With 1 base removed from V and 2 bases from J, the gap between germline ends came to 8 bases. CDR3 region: CASSEGVEQETQYF. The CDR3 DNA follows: TGTGCCAGCAGTGAAGGTGTTGAGCAAGAGACCCAGTACTTC.

The CDR3 loop reads CASSTGQGHQPQHF. In nucleotides, the CDR3 is TGCGCCAGCAGCACCGGGCAGGGCCACCAGCCCCAGCATTTT. The V call is TRBV5-1, the J call TRBJ1-5, with D perhaps matching TRBD1 (5 bases). Germline CDR1 SGHRS, CDR2 YFSETQ. The CDR3 length is 14 residues. V was cut by 4 bases and J by 7 bases, with 15 bases left in between.

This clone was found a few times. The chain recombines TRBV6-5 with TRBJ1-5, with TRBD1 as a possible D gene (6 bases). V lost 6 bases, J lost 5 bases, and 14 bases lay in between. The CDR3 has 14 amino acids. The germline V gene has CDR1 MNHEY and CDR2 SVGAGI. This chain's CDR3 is CASRAGTTHQPQHF. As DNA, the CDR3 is TGTGCCAGCAGAGCCGGGACAACCCATCAGCCCCAGCATTTT.

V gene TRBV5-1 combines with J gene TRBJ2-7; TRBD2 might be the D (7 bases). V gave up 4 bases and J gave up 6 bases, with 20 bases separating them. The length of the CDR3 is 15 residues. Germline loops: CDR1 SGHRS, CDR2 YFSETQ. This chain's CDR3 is CASSTGGRDTREQYF. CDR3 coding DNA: TGCGCCAGCAGCACCGGTGGGAGGGACACTCGCGAGCAGTACTTC.

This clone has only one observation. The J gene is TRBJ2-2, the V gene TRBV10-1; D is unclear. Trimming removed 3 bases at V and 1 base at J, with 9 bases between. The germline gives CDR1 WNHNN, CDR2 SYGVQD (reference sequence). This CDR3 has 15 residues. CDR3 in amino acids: CASSDRRLNTGELFF. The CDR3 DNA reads TGCGCCAGCAGTGACCGAAGGTTGAACACCGGGGAGCTGTTTTTT.

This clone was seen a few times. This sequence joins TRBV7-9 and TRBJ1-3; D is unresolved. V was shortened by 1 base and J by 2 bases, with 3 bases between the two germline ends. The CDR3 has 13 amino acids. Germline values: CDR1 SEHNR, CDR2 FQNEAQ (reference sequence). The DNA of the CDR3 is TGTGCCAGCAGCTTAGGGACTGGAAACACCATATATTTT. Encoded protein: CASSLGTGNTIYF. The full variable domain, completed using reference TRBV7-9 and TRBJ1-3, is DTGVSQNPRHKITKRGQNVTFRCDPISEHNRLYWYRQTLGQGPEFLTYFQNEAQLEKSRLLSDRFSAERPKGSFSTLEIQRTEQGDSAMYLCASSLGTGNTIYFGEGSWLTVV.

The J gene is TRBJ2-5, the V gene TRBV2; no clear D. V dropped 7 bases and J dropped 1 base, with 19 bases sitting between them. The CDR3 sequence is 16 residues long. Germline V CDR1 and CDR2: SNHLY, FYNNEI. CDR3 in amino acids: CASTRAPPAPQETQYF. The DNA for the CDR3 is TGTGCCAGCACCCGGGCGCCCCCTGCACCCCAAGAGACCCAGTACTTC.

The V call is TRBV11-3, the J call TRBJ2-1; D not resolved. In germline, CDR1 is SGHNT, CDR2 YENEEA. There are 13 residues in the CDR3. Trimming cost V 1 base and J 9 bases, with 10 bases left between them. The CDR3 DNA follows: TGTGCCAGCAGCTTAGGAAGAGGCATTGAGCAGTTCTTC. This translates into CASSLGRGIEQFF. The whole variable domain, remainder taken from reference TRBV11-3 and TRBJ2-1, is EAGVVQSPRYKIIEKKQPVAFWCNPISGHNTLYWYLQNLGQGPELLIRYENEEAVDDSQLPKDRFSAERLKGVDSTLKIQPAELGDSAVYLCASSLGRGIEQFFGPGTRLTVL.

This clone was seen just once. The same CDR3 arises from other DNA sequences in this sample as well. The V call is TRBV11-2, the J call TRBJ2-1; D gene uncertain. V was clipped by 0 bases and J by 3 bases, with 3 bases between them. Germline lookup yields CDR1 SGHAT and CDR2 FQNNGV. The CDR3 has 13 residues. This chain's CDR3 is CASSLDRYNEQFF. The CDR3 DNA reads TGTGCCAGCAGCTTAGATCGCTACAATGAGCAGTTCTTC.

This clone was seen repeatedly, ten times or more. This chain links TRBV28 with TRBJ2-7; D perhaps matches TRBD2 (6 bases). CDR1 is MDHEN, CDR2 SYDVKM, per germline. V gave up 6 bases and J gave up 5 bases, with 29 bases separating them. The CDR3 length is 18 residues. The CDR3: CASSPSSGLGTSLNEQYF. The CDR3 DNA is TGTGCCAGCAGCCCATCATCGGGATTAGGAACTAGCCTTAACGAGCAGTACTTC.

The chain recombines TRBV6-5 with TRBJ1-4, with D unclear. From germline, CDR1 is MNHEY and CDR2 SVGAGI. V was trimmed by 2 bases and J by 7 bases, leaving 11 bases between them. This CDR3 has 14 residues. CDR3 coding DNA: TGTGCCAGCAGTTACACCACGTTCCCTGAAAAACTGTTTTTT. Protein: CASSYTTFPEKLFF.

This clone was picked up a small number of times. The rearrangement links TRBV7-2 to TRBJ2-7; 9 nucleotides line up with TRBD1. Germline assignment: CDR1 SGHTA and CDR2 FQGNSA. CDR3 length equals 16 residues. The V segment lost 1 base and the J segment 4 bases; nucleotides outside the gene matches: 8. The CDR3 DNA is TGTGCCAGCAGCTTAGTAGGGACAGGGAAACTGTACGAGCAGTACTTC. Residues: CASSLVGTGKLYEQYF.

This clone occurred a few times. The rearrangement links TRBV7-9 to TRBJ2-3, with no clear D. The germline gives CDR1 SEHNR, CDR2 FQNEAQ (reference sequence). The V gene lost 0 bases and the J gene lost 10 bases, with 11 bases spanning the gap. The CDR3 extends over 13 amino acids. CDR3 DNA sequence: TGTGCCAGCAGCTTAGCATACGTGACGGCGCAGTATTTT. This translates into CASSLAYVTAQYF. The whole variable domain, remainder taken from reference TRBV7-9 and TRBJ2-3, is DTGVSQNPRHKITKRGQNVTFRCDPISEHNRLYWYRQTLGQGPEFLTYFQNEAQLEKSRLLSDRFSAERPKGSFSTLEIQRTEQGDSAMYLCASSLAYVTAQYFGPGTRLTVL.

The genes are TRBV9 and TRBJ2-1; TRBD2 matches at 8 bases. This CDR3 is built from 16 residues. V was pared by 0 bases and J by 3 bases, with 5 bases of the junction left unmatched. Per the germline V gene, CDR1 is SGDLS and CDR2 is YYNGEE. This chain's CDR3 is CASSVVGSGNYNEQFF. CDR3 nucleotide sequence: TGTGCCAGCAGCGTAGTTGGTAGCGGGAACTACAATGAGCAGTTCTTC. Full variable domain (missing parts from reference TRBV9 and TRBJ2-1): DSGVTQTPKHLITATGQRVTLRCSPRSGDLSVYWYQQSLDQGLQFLIQYYNGEERAKGNILERFSAQQFPDLHSELNLSSLELGDSALYFCASSVVGSGNYNEQFFGPGTRLTVL.

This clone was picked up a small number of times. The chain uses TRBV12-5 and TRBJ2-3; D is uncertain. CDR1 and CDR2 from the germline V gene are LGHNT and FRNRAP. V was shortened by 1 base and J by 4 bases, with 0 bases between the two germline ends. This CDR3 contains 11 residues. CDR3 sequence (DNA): TGTGCTAGTGGTTTGGCAGATACGCAGTATTTT. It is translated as CASGLADTQYF.

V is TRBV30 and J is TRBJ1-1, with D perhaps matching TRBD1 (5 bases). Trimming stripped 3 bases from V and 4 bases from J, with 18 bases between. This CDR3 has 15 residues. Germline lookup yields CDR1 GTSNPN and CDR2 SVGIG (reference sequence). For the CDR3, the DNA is TGTGCCTGGAGGAAAAACCGACAGCGGGTCACTGAAGCTTTCTTT. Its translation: CAWRKNRQRVTEAFF.

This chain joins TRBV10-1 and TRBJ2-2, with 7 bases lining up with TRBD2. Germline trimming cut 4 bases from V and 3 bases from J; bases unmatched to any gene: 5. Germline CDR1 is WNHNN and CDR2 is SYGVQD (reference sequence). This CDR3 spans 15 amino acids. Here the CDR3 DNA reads TGCGCCAGCAGTGGGAAAGGGAGGGACACCGGGGAGCTGTTTTTT. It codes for CASSGKGRDTGELFF.